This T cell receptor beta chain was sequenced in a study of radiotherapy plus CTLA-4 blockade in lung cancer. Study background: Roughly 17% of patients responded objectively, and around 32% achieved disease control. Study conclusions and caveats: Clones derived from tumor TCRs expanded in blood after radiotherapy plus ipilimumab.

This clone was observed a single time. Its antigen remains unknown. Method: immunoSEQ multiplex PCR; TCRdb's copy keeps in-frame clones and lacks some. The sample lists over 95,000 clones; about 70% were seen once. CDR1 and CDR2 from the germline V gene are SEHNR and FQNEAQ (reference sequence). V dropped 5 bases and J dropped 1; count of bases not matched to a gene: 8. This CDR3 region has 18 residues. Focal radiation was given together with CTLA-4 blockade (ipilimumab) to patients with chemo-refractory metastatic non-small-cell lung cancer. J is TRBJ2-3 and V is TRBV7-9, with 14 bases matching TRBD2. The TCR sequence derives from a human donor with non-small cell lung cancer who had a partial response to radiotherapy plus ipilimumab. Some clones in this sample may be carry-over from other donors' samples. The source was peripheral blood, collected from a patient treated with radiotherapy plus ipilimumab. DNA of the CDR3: TGTGCCAGCAGCCGACTAGCGGGGGGGCCAAGCGGCACAGATACGCAGTATTTT. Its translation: CASSRLAGGPSGTDTQYF.